One sample yielded the 28 T cell receptor beta chains listed below, sequenced in a study of blood T cell repertoires in COVID-19. The table came from immunoSEQ multiplex PCR; TCRdb's copy has only in-frame clones and leaves some out. The sample contains 20,000 to 30,000 clones, more than 65% of which appear only once. Material: peripheral blood. The receptors stem from a human donor in a cohort sampled during active COVID-19.

This clone was observed a few times. The V gene is TRBV5-4, the J gene TRBJ2-1; 8 nucleotides agree with TRBD2. The V and J ends lost 0 bases and 9 bases, in that order; junction bases with no gene match: 5. The CDR3 runs to 14 residues. Germline V gene sequence: CDR1 SGHNT, CDR2 YYREEE (reference sequence). CDR3 nucleotides: TGTGCCAGCAGCTTGGGGCGGGGGGCGGTTGAGCAGTTCTTC. Translation: CASSLGRGAVEQFF.

The gene calls are TRBV30 and TRBJ2-4, with 7 bases identical to TRBD1. The length of the CDR3 is 17 residues. J was trimmed by 4 bases and V by 3 bases; bases with no gene match: 15. Germline assignment: CDR1 GTSNPN and CDR2 SVGIG (reference sequence). The CDR3 region has the DNA TGTGCCTGGAGCAGGGGGAAAGGCCTAGGGTTGAAAAACATTCAGTACTTC. It encodes CAWSRGKGLGLKNIQYF.

The gene calls are TRBV6-2 or TRBV6-3 and TRBJ2-6, with TRBD1 matching 7 bases. The CDR3 is 17 residues long. The germline gives CDR1 MNHEY, CDR2 SVGEGT. J lost 0 bases, V lost 2 bases, and 4 bases had no gene match. The chain's CDR3 is CASSYRDRASGANVLTF. DNA of the CDR3: TGTGCCAGCAGTTACCGCGACAGGGCCTCTGGGGCCAACGTCCTGACTTTC.

This sequence joins TRBV7-9 and TRBJ2-5, with TRBD2 identical over 14 bases. The CDR3 extends over 19 amino acids. Losses at the gene ends were 4 bases for V and 4 bases for J; bases not matched to a gene: 14. CDR1 is SEHNR, CDR2 FQNEAQ, per germline (reference sequence). CDR3 loop: CASSYKGTSGRIGRETQYF. The DNA for the CDR3 is TGTGCCAGCAGCTATAAAGGGACTAGCGGGAGAATTGGCAGAGAGACCCAGTACTTC.

The V call is TRBV19, the J call TRBJ1-1; D is possibly TRBD1 (5 bases). Trimming cost V 6 bases and J 2 bases, with 13 bases left between them. The CDR3 covers 14 residues. The germline CDR1 and CDR2 sequences are LNHDA and SQIVND (reference sequence). CDR3 protein: CASRSQDLNTEAFF. DNA for the CDR3: TGTGCCAGTAGATCACAGGATCTAAACACTGAAGCTTTCTTT.

The rearrangement uses TRBV6-5 and TRBJ2-2; 10 bases fit TRBD1. The germline V gene encodes CDR1 MNHEY and CDR2 SVGAGI. V gave up 5 bases and J gave up 13 bases; unmatched junction bases: 4. This CDR3 is built from 12 residues. CDR3 protein: CASSPRDRGLFF. The CDR3 DNA sequence: TGTGCCAGCAGTCCACGGGACAGGGGGCTGTTTTTT.

V gene TRBV5-1 combines with J gene TRBJ1-2; 8 positions agree with TRBD1. V gave up 4 bases and J gave up 8 bases; unmatched junction bases: 13. This CDR3 contains 15 residues. Per germline, CDR1 SGHRS and CDR2 YFSETQ. The CDR3 is CASSGKGQGHEGYTF. CDR3 nucleotides: TGCGCCAGCAGCGGAAAAGGACAGGGACACGAAGGCTACACCTTC.

CDR3 DNA: TGTGCCAGCAGTTCCCGAGCCGAGCAGTACTTC. This gives the protein CASSSRAEQYF. The V and J genes are TRBV28 and TRBJ2-7; D remains ambiguous. V lost 4 bases and J 6 bases, leaving 7 bases between the germline ends. CDR3 size: 11 residues. CDR1 is MDHEN and CDR2 is SYDVKM in the germline V gene.

The chain carries TRBV14 and TRBJ2-5; 11 bases map to TRBD1. This CDR3 contains 18 residues. The V segment lost 4 bases and the J segment 4 bases; nucleotides outside the gene matches: 14. The germline V gene encodes CDR1 SGHDN and CDR2 FVKESK. CDR3 nucleotide sequence: TGTGCCAGCAGCCCCCTACGAGGGACAGGGGGATTCGGAGAGACCCAGTACTTC. The encoded protein is CASSPLRGTGGFGETQYF.

The rearrangement joins TRBV2 to TRBJ2-2; 11 bases map to TRBD2. V dropped 6 bases and J dropped 0; count of bases not matched to a gene: 3. CDR1 and CDR2 (germline): SNHLY, FYNNEI. CDR3 length: 16 residues. CDR3 DNA: TGTGCCAGCAGGGAACTAGCGGGAGCGAACACCGGGGAGCTGTTTTTT. This codes for CASRELAGANTGELFF.

The chain couples TRBV10-1 to TRBJ2-1; 10 nucleotides line up with TRBD1. Germline lookup yields CDR1 WNHNN and CDR2 SYGVQD (reference sequence). The V and J ends lost 6 bases and 1 base, in that order; junction bases with no gene match: 6. The CDR3 contains 16 residues. The CDR3 loop is CASSIPGQGSYNEQFF. CDR3 in DNA: TGCGCCAGCAGCATACCGGGACAGGGGTCCTACAATGAGCAGTTCTTC.

The V call is TRBV19, the J call TRBJ1-5; TRBD1 agrees at 7 bases. V was clipped by 7 bases and J by 0 bases; unmatched bases: 12. Germline assignment: CDR1 LNHDA and CDR2 SQIVND (reference sequence). The CDR3 extends over 17 amino acids. The CDR3 DNA sequence: TGTGCCAGTACCACGGCCGCGGGACAGAATAGCAATCAGCCCCAGCATTTT. Translation: CASTTAAGQNSNQPQHF.

The sample holds one count of this clone. This chain links TRBV27 with TRBJ1-6; TRBD1 aligns across 9 bases. The junction had 13 bases not matched to a gene; V was cut back by 3 bases and J by 7 bases. Germline loops: CDR1 MNHEY, CDR2 SMNVEV (reference sequence). The CDR3 totals 18 residues. The CDR3 DNA reads as TGTGCCAGCAGTTTCAACGCGCTAAGGACAGGGGAAAATTCACCCCTCCACTTT. Translated, it gives CASSFNALRTGENSPLHF.

A single count supports this clone. The rearrangement joins TRBV10-3 to TRBJ1-5; 10 bases agree with TRBD1. Germline assignment: CDR1 ENHRY and CDR2 SYGVKD. The J segment lost 5 bases and the V segment lost 6 bases, leaving 1 base of the junction unmatched. This CDR3 comprises 13 residues. The CDR3 spells CAIRDRGDQPQHF. The CDR3, as DNA: TGTGCCATCAGGGACAGGGGGGATCAGCCCCAGCATTTT.

The chain combines TRBV10-3 with TRBJ2-7; 8 bases fit TRBD1. After removal of 2 bases from V and 6 bases from J, the junction contained 9 bases not matched to a gene. This CDR3 is 15 amino acids long. Germline CDR1 and CDR2: ENHRY and SYGVKD. The CDR3 protein is CAISEPRTGMVEQYF. CDR3 bases: TGTGCCATCAGTGAGCCGCGGACAGGGATGGTCGAGCAGTACTTC.

This clone was seen just once. The chain joins TRBV9 to TRBJ1-1, with D unclear. The CDR3 spans 15 residues. Germline V gives CDR1 SGDLS, CDR2 YYNGEE. The V gene lost 4 bases and the J gene lost 0 bases, with 13 bases spanning the gap. The DNA of the CDR3 is TGTGCCAGCAGCTTATACGGTTTTATGAACACTGAAGCTTTCTTT. Its translation: CASSLYGFMNTEAFF.

The rearrangement uses TRBV12-3 or TRBV12-4 and TRBJ1-1; the D is unclear. Trimming pared 2 bases from V and 3 bases from J, leaving 7 bases between. The length of the CDR3 is 13 residues. CDR3 sequence reads: CASSLMGDTEAFF. CDR3 nucleotide sequence: TGTGCCAGCAGTTTAATGGGAGACACTGAAGCTTTCTTT.

The chain is built from TRBV6-5 and TRBJ1-2; D uncertain. Germline loops: CDR1 MNHEY, CDR2 SVGAGI. V dropped 0 bases and J dropped 8 bases, with 16 bases sitting between them. This CDR3 is built from 15 residues. The CDR3: CASSYSPGSLTGYTF. The CDR3 DNA reads as TGTGCCAGCAGTTACTCGCCAGGCAGCCTCACGGGCTACACCTTC.

The chain links TRBV18 to TRBJ1-5, with D perhaps matching TRBD1 (6 bases). Germline assignment: CDR1 KGHSH and CDR2 LQKENI. This CDR3 contains 19 residues. Deletions cut 4 bases from V and 0 bases from J, with 22 bases between. The CDR3 protein is CASSHIGGSLQYSNQPQHF. CDR3 in DNA: TGTGCCAGCTCACACATAGGGGGTTCCCTCCAATATAGCAATCAGCCCCAGCATTTT.

The chain links TRBV19 to TRBJ1-5; TRBD1 is a possible D gene (6 bases). V lost 10 bases and J 0 bases, leaving 19 bases between the germline ends. This CDR3 has 16 residues. CDR1 LNHDA and CDR2 SQIVND come from the germline V gene (reference sequence). The CDR3 coding sequence is TGTGCCACACAACCGGGGACATCCCATAGCAATCAGCCCCAGCATTTT. Translated, it gives CATQPGTSHSNQPQHF.

The genes are TRBV5-6 and TRBJ1-2; 8 nucleotides line up with TRBD1. From germline, CDR1 is SGHDT and CDR2 YYEEEE. The CDR3 consists of 15 residues. The V and J ends lost 5 bases and 4 bases, in that order; junction bases with no gene match: 10. The CDR3 coding sequence is TGTGCCAGCAGTTTTGGACAGGGAAGATTCTATGGCTACACCTTC. This gives the protein CASSFGQGRFYGYTF.

This chain uses TRBV20-1 with TRBJ1-2; D not resolved. This CDR3 has 11 residues. Between the trimmed V and J ends, which lost 2 bases and 3 bases, there was a span of 4 bases. Germline V lookup: CDR1 DFQATT, CDR2 SNEGSKA (reference sequence). The CDR3 loop is CSARTDYGYTF. CDR3 sequence (DNA): TGCAGTGCTAGAACAGACTATGGCTACACCTTC.

CDR3 loop: CASASTGQNEKLFF. The CDR3 DNA is TGTGCCAGCGCCTCGACGGGACAGAATGAAAAACTGTTTTTT. This chain connects TRBV6-5 to TRBJ1-4; 7 bases are shared with TRBD1. The CDR3 sequence is 14 residues long. Looked up from germline, CDR1 is MNHEY and CDR2 is SVGAGI. The junction had 8 bases not matched to a gene; V was cut back by 8 bases and J by 5 bases.

The rearrangement joins TRBV6-6 to TRBJ1-1; 8 nucleotides match TRBD1. V lost 2 bases to trimming and J lost 1 base; unmatched junction nucleotides: 3. CDR1 and CDR2 from the germline V gene are MNHNY and SVGAGI (reference sequence). CDR3 length: 15 amino acids. CDR3 sequence: CASSYVGQANTEAFF. Here the CDR3 DNA reads TGTGCCAGCAGTTACGTGGGACAGGCGAACACTGAAGCTTTCTTT.

The chain is built from TRBV18 and TRBJ1-5; D might be TRBD1 (6 bases). Germline-derived CDR1 and CDR2 are KGHSH and LQKENI. The CDR3 runs 15 residues. The ends were cut back, 2 bases at V and 0 bases at J, with 8 bases in the middle. The CDR3 sequence: CASSPGQSSNQPQHF. The CDR3, as DNA: TGTGCCAGCTCACCAGGACAGAGTAGCAATCAGCCCCAGCATTTT.

This clone was seen a few times. V gene TRBV5-6 combines with J gene TRBJ2-3; 7 positions agree with TRBD1. Germline V gene lookup returns CDR1 SGHDT and CDR2 YYEEEE. V was clipped by 5 bases and J by 2 bases; unmatched bases: 5. The CDR3 has 14 amino acids. CDR3 in amino acids: CASRRGLYTDTQYF. The CDR3 nucleotides are TGTGCCAGCAGGAGGGGGCTCTACACAGATACGCAGTATTTT.

This clone was seen once. The chain recombines TRBV19 with TRBJ2-3; 7 bases align to TRBD2. Trimming at V came to 5 bases and at J to 0 bases, leaving 8 bases not matched to a gene. The length of the CDR3 is 16 residues. Germline CDR1 is LNHDA and CDR2 is SQIVND (reference sequence). The CDR3 loop reads CASSDTSDLSTDTQYF. DNA of the CDR3: TGTGCCAGTAGTGATACTAGCGACCTGAGCACAGATACGCAGTATTTT.

The V gene is TRBV14, the J gene TRBJ2-7; D is undetermined. Germline V gene lookup returns CDR1 SGHDN and CDR2 FVKESK. V was trimmed by 4 bases and J by 0 bases, leaving 13 bases between them. There are 15 residues in the CDR3. CDR3 nucleotide sequence: TGTGCCAGCAGCCCACGAAGATCGGGCTCCTACGAGCAGTACTTC. Protein: CASSPRRSGSYEQYF. Drawing the rest from reference TRBV14 and TRBJ2-7, the complete variable domain is EAGVTQFPSHSVIEKGQTVTLRCDPISGHDNLYWYRRVMGKEIKFLLHFVKESKQDESGMPNNRFLAERTGGTYSTLKVQPAELEDSGVYFCASSPRRSGSYEQYFGPGTRLTVT.